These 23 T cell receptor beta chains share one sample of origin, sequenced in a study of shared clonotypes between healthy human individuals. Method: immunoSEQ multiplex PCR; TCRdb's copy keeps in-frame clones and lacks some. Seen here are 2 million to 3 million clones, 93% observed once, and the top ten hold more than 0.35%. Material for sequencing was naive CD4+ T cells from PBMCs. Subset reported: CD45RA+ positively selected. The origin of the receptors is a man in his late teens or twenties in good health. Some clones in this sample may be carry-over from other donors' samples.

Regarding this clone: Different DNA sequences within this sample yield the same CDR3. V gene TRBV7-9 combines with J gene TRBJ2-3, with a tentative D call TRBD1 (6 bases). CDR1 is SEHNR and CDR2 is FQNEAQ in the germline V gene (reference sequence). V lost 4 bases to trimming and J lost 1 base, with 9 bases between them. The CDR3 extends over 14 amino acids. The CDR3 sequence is CASSSAGGTDTQYF. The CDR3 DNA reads TGTGCCAGCAGCTCGGCAGGGGGCACAGATACGCAGTATTTT.

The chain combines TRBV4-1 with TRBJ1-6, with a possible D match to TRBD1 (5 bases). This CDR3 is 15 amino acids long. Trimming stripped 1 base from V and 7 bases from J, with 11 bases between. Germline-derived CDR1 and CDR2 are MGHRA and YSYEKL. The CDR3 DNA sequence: TGCGCCAGCAGCCAAGTATGGGGGGAGAATTCACCCCTCCACTTT. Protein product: CASSQVWGENSPLHF.

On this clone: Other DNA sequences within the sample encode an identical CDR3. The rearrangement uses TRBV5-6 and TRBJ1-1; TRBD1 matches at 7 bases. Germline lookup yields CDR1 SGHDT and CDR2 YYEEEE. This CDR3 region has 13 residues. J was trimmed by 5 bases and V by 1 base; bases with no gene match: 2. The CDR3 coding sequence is TGTGCCAGCAGCTTGTCAGGGGGGACTGAAGCTTTCTTT. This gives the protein CASSLSGGTEAFF.

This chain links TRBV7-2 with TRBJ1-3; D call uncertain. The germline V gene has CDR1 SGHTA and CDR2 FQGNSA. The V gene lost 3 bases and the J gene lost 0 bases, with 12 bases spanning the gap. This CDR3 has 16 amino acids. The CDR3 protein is CASSFIPRDSGNTIYF. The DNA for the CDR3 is TGTGCCAGCAGCTTCATCCCCCGAGACTCTGGAAACACCATATATTTT. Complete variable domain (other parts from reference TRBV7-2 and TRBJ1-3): GAGVSQSPSNKVTEKGKDVELRCDPISGHTALYWYRQSLGQGLEFLIYFQGNSAPDKSGLPSDRFSAERTGGSVSTLTIQRTQQEDSAVYLCASSFIPRDSGNTIYFGEGSWLTVV.

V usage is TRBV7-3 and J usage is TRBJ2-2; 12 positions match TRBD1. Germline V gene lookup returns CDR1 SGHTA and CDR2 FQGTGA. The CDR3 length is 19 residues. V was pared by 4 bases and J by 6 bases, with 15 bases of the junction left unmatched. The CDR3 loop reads CASSSPAGTGGVAAGELFF. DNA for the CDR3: TGTGCCAGCAGCTCCCCCGCCGGGACAGGGGGCGTAGCGGCCGGGGAGCTGTTTTTT.

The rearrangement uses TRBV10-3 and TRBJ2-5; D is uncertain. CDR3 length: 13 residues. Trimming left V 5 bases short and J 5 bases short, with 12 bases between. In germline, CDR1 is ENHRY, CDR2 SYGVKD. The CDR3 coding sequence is TGTGCCATCAGTATTGCCCAAACGGAGACCCAGTACTTC. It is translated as CAISIAQTETQYF.

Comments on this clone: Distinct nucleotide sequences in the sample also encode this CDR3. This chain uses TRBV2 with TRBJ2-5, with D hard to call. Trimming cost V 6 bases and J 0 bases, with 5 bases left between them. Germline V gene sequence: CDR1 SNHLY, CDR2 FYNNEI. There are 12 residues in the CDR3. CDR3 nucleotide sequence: TGTGCCAGCAGAGACAACCAAGAGACCCAGTACTTC. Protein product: CASRDNQETQYF.

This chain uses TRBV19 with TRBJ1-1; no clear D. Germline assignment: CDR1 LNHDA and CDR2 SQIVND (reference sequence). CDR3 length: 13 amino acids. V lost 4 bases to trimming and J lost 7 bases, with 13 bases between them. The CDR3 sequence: CASSTPALSEAFF. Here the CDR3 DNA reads TGTGCCAGTAGTACCCCAGCACTAAGTGAAGCTTTCTTT.

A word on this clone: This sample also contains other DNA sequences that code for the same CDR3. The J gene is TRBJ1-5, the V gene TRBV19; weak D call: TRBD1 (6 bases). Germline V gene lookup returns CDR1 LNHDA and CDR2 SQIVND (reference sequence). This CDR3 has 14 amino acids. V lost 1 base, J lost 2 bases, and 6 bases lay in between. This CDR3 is CASSIAGGNQPQHF. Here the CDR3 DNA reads TGTGCCAGTAGTATAGCAGGGGGCAATCAGCCCCAGCATTTT.

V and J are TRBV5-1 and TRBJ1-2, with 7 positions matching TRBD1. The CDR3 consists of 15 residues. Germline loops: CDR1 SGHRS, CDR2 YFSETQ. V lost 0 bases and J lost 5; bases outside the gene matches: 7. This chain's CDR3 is CASSLGSGRGYGYTF. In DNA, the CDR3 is TGCGCCAGCAGCTTGGGATCCGGCAGGGGGTATGGCTACACCTTC. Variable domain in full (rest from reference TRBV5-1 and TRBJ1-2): KAGVTQTPRYLIKTRGQQVTLSCSPISGHRSVSWYQQTPGQGLQFLFEYFSETQRNKGNFPGRFSGRQFSNSRSEMNVSTLELGDSALYLCASSLGSGRGYGYTFGSGTRLTVV.

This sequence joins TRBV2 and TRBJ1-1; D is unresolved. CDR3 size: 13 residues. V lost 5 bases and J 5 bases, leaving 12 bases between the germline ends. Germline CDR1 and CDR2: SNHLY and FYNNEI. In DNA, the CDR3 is TGTGCCAGCAGTACCGGGATAGGGACTGAAGCTTTCTTT. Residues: CASSTGIGTEAFF.

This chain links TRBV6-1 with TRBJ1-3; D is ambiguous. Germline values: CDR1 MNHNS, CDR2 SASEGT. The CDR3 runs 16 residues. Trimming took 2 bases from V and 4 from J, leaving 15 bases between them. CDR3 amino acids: CASSESPNLSGNTIYF. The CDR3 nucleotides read TGTGCCAGCAGTGAATCGCCGAACCTCTCAGGAAACACCATATATTTT.

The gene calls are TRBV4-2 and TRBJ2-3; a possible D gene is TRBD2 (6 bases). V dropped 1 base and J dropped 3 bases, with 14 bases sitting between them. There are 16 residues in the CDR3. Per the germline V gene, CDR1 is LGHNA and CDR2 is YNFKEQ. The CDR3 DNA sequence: TGTGCCAGCAGCCAAGTGGGAGCGGAGGGGACAGATACGCAGTATTTT. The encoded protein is CASSQVGAEGTDTQYF.

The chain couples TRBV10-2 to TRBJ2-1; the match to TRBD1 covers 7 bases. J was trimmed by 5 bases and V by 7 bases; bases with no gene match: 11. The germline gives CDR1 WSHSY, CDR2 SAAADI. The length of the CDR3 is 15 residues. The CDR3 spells CASIEAGTVHNEQFF. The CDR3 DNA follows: TGCGCCAGCATTGAAGCCGGGACAGTGCACAATGAGCAGTTCTTC.

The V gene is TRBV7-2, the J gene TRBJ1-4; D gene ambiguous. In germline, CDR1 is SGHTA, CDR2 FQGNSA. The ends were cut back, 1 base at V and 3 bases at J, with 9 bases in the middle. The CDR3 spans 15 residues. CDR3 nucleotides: TGTGCCAGCAGCTTAGGGCTTCTTTCTAATGAAAAACTGTTTTTT. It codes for CASSLGLLSNEKLFF.

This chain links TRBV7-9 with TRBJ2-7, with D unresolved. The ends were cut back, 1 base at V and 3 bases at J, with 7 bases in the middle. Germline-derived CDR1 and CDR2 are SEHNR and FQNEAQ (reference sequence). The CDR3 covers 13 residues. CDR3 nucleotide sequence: TGTGCCAGCAGCTTAGATTACGGCTACGAGCAGTACTTC. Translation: CASSLDYGYEQYF.

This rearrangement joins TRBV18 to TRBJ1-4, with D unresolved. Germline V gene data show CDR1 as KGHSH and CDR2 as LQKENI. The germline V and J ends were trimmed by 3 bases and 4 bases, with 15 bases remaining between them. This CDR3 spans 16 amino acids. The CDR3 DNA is TGTGCCAGCTCACCTCGAAGCCTGGGGTATAATGAAAAACTGTTTTTT. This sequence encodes CASSPRSLGYNEKLFF. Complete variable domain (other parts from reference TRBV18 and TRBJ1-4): NAGVMQNPRHLVRRRGQEARLRCSPMKGHSHVYWYRQLPEEGLKFMVYLQKENIIDESGMPKERFSAEFPKEGPSILRIQQVVRGDSAAYFCASSPRSLGYNEKLFFGSGTQLSVL.

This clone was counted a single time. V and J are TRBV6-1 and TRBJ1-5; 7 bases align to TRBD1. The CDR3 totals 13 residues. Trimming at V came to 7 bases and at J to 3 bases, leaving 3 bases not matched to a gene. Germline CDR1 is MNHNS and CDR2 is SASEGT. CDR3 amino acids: CASTGGINQPQHF. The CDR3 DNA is TGTGCCAGCACAGGGGGTATCAATCAGCCCCAGCATTTT.

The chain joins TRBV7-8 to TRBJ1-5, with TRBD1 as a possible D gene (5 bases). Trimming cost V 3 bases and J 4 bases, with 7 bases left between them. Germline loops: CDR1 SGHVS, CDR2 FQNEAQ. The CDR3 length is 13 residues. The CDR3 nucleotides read TGTGCCAGCAGCTTGAGGGGAAATCAGCCCCAGCATTTT. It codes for CASSLRGNQPQHF.

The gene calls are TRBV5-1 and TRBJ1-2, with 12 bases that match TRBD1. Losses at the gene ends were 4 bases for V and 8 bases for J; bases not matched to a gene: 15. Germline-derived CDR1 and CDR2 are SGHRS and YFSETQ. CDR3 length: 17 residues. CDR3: CASSPLSRGQGAGGYTF. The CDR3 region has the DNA TGCGCCAGCAGCCCGTTGAGCCGGGGACAGGGGGCCGGAGGCTACACCTTC.

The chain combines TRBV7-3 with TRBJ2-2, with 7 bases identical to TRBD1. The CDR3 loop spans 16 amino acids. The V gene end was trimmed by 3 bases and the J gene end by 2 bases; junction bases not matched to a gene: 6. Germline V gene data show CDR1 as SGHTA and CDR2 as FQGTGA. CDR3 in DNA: TGTGCCAGCAGCTTGACCGGGACAGTTAACACCGGGGAGCTGTTTTTT. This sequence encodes CASSLTGTVNTGELFF. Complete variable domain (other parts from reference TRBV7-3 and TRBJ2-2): GAGVSQTPSNKVTEKGKYVELRCDPISGHTALYWYRQSLGQGPEFLIYFQGTGAADDSGLPNDRFFAVRPEGSVSTLKIQRTERGDSAVYLCASSLTGTVNTGELFFGEGSRLTVL.

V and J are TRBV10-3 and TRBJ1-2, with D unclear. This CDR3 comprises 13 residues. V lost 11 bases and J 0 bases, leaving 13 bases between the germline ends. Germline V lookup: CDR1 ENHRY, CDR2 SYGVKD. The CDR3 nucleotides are TGTGCCTATTCGAGGCTAGCTAACTATGGCTACACCTTC. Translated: CAYSRLANYGYTF.

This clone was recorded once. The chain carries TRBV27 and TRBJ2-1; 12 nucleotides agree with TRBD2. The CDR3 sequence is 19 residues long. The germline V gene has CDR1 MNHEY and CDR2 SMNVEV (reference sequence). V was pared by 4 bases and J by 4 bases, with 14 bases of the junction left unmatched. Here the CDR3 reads CASSSLLTSGSTIYNEQFF. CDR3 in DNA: TGTGCCAGCAGTTCACTCCTGACTAGCGGGAGTACGATTTACAATGAGCAGTTCTTC.